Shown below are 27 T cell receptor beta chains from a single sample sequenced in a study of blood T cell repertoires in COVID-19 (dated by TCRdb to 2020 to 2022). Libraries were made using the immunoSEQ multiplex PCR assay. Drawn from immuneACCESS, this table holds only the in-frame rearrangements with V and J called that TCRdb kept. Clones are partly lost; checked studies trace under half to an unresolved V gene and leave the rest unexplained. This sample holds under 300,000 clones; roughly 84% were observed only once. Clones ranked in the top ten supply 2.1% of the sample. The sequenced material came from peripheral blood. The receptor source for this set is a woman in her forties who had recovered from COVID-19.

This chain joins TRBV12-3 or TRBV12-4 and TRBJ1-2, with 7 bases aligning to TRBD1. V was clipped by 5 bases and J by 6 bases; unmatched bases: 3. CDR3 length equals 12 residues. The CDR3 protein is CASSLDRNGYTF. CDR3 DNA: TGTGCCAGCAGTCTGGACAGGAATGGCTACACCTTC.

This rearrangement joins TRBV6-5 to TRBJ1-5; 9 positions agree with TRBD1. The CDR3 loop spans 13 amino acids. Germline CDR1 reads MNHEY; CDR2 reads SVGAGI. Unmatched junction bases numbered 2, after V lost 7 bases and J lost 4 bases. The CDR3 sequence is CASNDRGNQPQHF. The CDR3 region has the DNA TGTGCCAGCAACGACAGGGGGAATCAGCCCCAGCATTTT.

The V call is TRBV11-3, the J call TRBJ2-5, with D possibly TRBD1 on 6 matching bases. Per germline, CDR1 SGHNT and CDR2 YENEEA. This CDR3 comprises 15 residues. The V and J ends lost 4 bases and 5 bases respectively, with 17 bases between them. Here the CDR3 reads CASSWSVTGIETQYF. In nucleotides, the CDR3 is TGTGCCAGCAGCTGGAGCGTGACAGGTATCGAGACCCAGTACTTC.

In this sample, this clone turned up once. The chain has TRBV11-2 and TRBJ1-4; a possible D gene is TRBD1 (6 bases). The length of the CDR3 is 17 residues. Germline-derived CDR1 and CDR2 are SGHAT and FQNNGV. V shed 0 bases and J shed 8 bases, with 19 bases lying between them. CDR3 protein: CASSLESPGTLGEKLFF. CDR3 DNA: TGTGCCAGCAGCTTAGAGAGTCCCGGGACACTTGGGGAAAAACTGTTTTTT.

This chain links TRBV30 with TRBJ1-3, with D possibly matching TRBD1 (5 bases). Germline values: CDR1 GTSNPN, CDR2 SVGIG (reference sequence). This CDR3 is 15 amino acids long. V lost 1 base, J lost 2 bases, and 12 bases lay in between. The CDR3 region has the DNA TGTGCCTGGAGTGCGCAGGGAAGTCCTGGAAACACCATATATTTT. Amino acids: CAWSAQGSPGNTIYF.

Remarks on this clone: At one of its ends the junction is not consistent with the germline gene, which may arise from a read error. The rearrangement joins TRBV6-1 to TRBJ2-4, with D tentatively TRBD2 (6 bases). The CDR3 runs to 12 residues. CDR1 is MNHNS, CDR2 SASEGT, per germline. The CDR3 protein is CASSEVARRGYF. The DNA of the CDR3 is TGTGCCAGCAGTGAGGTTGCCCGACGGGGGTATTTC.

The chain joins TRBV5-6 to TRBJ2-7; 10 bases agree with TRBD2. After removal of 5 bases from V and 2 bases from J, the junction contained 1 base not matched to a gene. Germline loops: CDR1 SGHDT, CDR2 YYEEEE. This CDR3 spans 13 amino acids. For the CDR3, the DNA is TGTGCCAGCAGAACTAGCGGGACCTACGAGCAGTACTTC. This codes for CASRTSGTYEQYF. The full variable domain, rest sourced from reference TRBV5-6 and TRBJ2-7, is DAGVTQSPTHLIKTRGQQVTLRCSPKSGHDTVSWYQQALGQGPQFIFQYYEEEERQRGNFPDRFSGHQFPNYSSELNVNALLLGDSALYLCASRTSGTYEQYFGPGTRLTVT.

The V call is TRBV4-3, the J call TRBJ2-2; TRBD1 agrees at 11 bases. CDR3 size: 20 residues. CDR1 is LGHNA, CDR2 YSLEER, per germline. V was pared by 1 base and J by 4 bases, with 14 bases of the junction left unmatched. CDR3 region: CASSQVGFFGQGASTGELFF. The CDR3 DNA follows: TGCGCCAGCAGCCAAGTCGGCTTCTTCGGACAGGGGGCATCCACCGGGGAGCTGTTTTTT.

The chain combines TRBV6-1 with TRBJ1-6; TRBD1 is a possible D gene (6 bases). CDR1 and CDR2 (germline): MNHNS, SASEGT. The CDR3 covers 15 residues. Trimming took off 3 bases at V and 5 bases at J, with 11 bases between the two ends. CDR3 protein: CASSEFGGDNSPLHF. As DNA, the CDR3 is TGTGCCAGCAGTGAGTTTGGGGGCGATAATTCACCCCTCCACTTT.

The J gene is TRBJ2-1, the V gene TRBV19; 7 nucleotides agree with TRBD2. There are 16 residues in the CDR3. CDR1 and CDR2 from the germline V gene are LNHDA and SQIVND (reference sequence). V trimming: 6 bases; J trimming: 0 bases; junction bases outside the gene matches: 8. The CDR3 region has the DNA TGTGCCAGTAGACCCCCGAGGACTAGCTCCTACAATGAGCAGTTCTTC. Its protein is CASRPPRTSSYNEQFF.

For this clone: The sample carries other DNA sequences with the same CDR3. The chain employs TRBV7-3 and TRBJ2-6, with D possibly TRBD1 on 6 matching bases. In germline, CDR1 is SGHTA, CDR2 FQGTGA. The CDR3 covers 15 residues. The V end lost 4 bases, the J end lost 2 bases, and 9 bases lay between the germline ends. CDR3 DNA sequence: TGTGCCAGCAGCTCGAACAGGGCTGGGGCCAACGTCCTGACTTTC. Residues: CASSSNRAGANVLTF.

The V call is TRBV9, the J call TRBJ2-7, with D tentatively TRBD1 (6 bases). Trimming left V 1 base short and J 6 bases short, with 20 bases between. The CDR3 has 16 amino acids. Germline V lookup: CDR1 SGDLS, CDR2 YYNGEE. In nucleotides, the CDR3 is TGTGCCAGCAGCGTAACCTCGGACAGTCTTTATGCCGAGCAGTACTTC. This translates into CASSVTSDSLYAEQYF.

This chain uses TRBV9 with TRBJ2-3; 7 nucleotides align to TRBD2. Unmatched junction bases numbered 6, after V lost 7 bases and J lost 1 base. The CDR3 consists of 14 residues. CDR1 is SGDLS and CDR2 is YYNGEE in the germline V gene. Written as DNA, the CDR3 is TGTGCCAGCGCTGTGGGGGGGGGCACAGATACGCAGTATTTT. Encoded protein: CASAVGGGTDTQYF.

CDR3 in amino acids: CASSVDRPPYEQYF. The CDR3 nucleotides read TGCGCCAGCAGCGTGGACAGGCCACCTTACGAGCAGTACTTC. The rearrangement uses TRBV5-1 and TRBJ2-7; 7 nucleotides line up with TRBD1. This CDR3 has 14 amino acids. Germline values: CDR1 SGHRS, CDR2 YFSETQ. The junction had 8 bases not matched to a gene; V was cut back by 4 bases and J by 4 bases.

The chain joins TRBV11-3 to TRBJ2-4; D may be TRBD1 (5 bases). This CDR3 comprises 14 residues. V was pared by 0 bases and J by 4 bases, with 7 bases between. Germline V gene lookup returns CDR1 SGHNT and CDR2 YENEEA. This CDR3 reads CASSLEPGKNIQYF. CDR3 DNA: TGTGCCAGCAGCTTAGAGCCAGGGAAAAACATTCAGTACTTC.

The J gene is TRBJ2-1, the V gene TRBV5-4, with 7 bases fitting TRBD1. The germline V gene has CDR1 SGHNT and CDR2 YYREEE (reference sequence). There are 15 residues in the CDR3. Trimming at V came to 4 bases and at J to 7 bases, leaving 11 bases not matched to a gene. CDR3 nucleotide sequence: TGTGCCAGCAGCACCTCGACAGGGTTGAAAAATGAGCAGTTCTTC. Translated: CASSTSTGLKNEQFF.

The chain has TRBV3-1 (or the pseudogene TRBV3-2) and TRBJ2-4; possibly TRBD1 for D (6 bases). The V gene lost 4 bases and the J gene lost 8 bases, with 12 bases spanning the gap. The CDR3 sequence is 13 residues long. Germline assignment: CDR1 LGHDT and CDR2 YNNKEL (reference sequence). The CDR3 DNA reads TGTGCCAGCAGCCGGGGGACAACTCACATTCAGTACTTC. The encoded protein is CASSRGTTHIQYF.

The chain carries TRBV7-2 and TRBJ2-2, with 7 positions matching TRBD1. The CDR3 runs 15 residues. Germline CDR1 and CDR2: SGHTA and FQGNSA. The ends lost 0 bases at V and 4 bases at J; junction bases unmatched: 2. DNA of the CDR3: TGTGCCAGCAGCTTAGCAGGGGGCGGCACCGGGGAGCTGTTTTTT. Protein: CASSLAGGGTGELFF.

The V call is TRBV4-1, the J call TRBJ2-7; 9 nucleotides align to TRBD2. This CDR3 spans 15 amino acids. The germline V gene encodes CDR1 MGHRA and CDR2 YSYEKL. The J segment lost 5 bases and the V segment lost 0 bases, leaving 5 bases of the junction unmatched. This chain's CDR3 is CASSQEGRGGNEQYF. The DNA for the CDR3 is TGCGCCAGCAGCCAAGAGGGGCGGGGGGGAAACGAGCAGTACTTC.

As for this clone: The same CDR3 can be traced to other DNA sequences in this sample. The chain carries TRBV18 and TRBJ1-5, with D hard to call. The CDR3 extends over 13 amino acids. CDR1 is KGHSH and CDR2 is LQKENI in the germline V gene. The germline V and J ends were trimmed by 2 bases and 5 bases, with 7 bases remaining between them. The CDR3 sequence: CASSPGLDQPQHF. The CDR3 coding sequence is TGTGCCAGCTCACCAGGTTTAGATCAGCCCCAGCATTTT.

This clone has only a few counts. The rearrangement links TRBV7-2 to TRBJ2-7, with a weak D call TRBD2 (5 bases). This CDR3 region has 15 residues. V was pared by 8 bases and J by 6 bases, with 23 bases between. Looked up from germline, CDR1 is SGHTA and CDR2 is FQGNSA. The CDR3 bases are TGTGCCAGCGGACCATCTCGTGGCCCCCGGGGCGAGCAGTACTTC. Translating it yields CASGPSRGPRGEQYF.

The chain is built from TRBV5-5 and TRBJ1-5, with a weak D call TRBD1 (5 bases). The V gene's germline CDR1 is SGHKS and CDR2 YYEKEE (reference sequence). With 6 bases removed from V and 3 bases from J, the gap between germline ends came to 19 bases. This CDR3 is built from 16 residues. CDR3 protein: CASNPAITGANQPQHF. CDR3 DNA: TGTGCCAGCAACCCCGCAATCACAGGAGCCAATCAGCCCCAGCATTTT.

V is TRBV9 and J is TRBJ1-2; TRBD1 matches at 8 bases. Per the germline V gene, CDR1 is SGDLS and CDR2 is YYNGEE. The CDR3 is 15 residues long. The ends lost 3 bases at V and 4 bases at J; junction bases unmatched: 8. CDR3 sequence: CASSAQATGVYGYTF. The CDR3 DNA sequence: TGTGCCAGCAGCGCCCAAGCGACAGGGGTCTATGGCTACACCTTC.

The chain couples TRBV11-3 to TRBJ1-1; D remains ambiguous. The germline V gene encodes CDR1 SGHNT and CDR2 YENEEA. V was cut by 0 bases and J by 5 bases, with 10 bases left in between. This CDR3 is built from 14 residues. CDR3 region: CASSLDGGGTEAFF. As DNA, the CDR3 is TGTGCCAGCAGCTTAGACGGAGGAGGTACTGAAGCTTTCTTT.

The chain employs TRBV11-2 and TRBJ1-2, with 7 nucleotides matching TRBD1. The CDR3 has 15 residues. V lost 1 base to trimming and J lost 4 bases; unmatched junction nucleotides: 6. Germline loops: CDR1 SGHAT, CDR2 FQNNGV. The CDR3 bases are TGTGCCAGCAGCTTAGGGACAGGCCTACTCTATGGCTACACCTTC. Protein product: CASSLGTGLLYGYTF.

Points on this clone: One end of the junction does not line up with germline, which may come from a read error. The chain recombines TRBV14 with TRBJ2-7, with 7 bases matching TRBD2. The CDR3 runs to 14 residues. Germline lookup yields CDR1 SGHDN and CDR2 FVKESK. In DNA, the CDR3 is TGTGCCAGCAGCCGCGGACTAGGTCCCTACAAGCAGTACTTC. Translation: CASSRGLGPYKQYF. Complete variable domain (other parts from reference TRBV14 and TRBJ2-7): EAGVTQFPSHSVIEKGQTVTLRCDPISGHDNLYWYRRVMGKEIKFLLHFVKESKQDESGMPNNRFLAERTGGTYSTLKVQPAELEDSGVYFCASSRGLGPYKQYFGPGTRLTVT.

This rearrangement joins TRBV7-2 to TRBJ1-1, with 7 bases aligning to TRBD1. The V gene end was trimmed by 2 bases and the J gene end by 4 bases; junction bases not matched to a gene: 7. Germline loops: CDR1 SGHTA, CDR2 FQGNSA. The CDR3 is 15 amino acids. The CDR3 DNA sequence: TGTGCCAGCAGCTTATGGGGGGACAGTGGCACTGAAGCTTTCTTT. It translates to CASSLWGDSGTEAFF. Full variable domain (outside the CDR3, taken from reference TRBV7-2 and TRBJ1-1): GAGVSQSPSNKVTEKGKDVELRCDPISGHTALYWYRQSLGQGLEFLIYFQGNSAPDKSGLPSDRFSAERTGGSVSTLTIQRTQQEDSAVYLCASSLWGDSGTEAFFGQGTRLTVV.